This T cell receptor (beta chain) is drawn from a study of cytomegalovirus exposure and HLA in healthy donors. In its sample, this clone was seen a few times. Germline assignment: CDR1 SGHTA and CDR2 FQGNSA. V was pared by 5 bases and J by 4 bases, with 9 bases of the junction left unmatched. This CDR3 contains 17 residues. PCR used 60 Vbeta primers and 13 Jbeta primers. Profiled with immunoSEQ multiplex PCR; TCRdb holds only in-frame clones, not every one. The sample comprises about 170,000 clones, approximately 73% of which are singletons, and 5% to 5.5% rests with the top ten. This receptor was taken from a woman under 30 in good health and CMV-seropositive. The sequencing input was PBMCs. This chain connects TRBV7-2 to TRBJ2-6, with 9 bases aligning to TRBD1. The CDR3 DNA follows: TGTGCCAGCAGCAACCGAAGGACAGGGGACGGGGCCAACGTCCTGACTTTC. Protein product: CASSNRRTGDGANVLTF.